This TCR beta chain was documented in a study of vaccination and CD4 T cells after COVID-19 (dated by TCRdb to between 2021 and 2023). Notes on the research overall: Convalescent patients had a positive SARS-CoV-2 result on nasal swab PCR, and of these patients, several had mild disease and one had severe disease. In the convalescent cohort there were six males and four females, among whom were two Hispanic individuals, seven Caucasians, two Asians and one multiracial person. Participants got two doses of the Pfizer-BioNTech BNT162b2 vaccine (n=8) or two doses of the Moderna mRNA-1273 vaccine (n=2). Post-COVID blood samples were collected from convalescent patients a median of about 92 days after diagnosis, with a range of roughly 30 to 161 days. Post-vaccine blood samples were collected a median of 72 days after the second vaccine dose, ranging from roughly 14 to 241 days. Overlapping spike peptide pools from SARS-CoV-2 and from the common cold coronaviruses HCoV-NL63, HCoV-OC43 and HCoV-229E were used as culture stimuli. In control cultures, a CEFX viral epitope pool was used as positive control, an HIV-1 Nef peptide pool was used as negative control, or no peptide was added. In under 13 COVID-19 convalescent patients and a handful of infection-naive healthy vaccine recipients, researchers compared the spike-specific CD4+ TCR repertoire from before mRNA vaccination with the repertoire from after.

General conclusions and limits of the study: Relatively few convalescent patients were included in the study, and early timepoints after natural infection were not analyzed. In convalescent patients, a median around 89% of post-vaccine SARS-CoV-2-reactive clones were detected only after vaccination, suggesting vaccine-specific priming. An increase in the median number of SARS-CoV-2-reactive clonotypes from more than 20 after infection to some 38 after vaccination was observed, but the change was not found to be significant. Of the vaccine-specific clones in convalescent patients, 304 of 307, or nearly all, reacted only to SARS-CoV-2 spike and did not cross-react with common cold coronaviruses.

The sample's treatment or condition, from its label and the paper: approximately nine-day PBMC culture with coronavirus spike peptide pools or control peptides (ViraFEST assay). The study used the ViraFEST assay, which expanded antigen-specific T cells with peptide pools and then identified expanded clonotypes by TCR sequencing. The convalescent patients' positive SARS-CoV-2 PCR tests fell between March and December 2020, which was before the Alpha, Beta and Delta variants emerged in the United States. PBMCs were cultured at roughly 2 million per well in IMDM supplemented with roughly 5% human AB serum and 9.5 to 10 IU/ml IL-2, with 10 ug/ml peptide pools added. On days 3 and 7, half of the culture medium was replaced with fresh IL-2-containing medium. CD4+ T cells were isolated after about nine days of culture through negative selection using the EasySep CD4+ T cell isolation kit. Ficoll-Paque Plus gradient centrifugation was used to isolate PBMCs from whole blood, and the isolated PBMCs were then either used fresh or cryopreserved at -140C. Each culture condition was generally run in triplicate wells.

The CDR3 holds 13 amino acids from the cysteine to the phenylalanine. This entry keeps only the CDR3 DNA: 39 bases, framed from base 1. As encoded in the germline V gene, CDR1 is MNHEY while CDR2 is SVGAGI. A distance of 12 bases separates the germline ends of V and J, which lose 2 bases and 8 bases respectively. Remarks on this clonotype: What this receptor recognizes is not known. No quality values exist for individual bases; no much larger clone is one base distant.

Libraries were constructed by PCR. TCR sequencing of DNA from cultured CD4+ T cells used the Oncomine TCR Beta short-read assay at the Johns Hopkins FTIC core. The QIAamp micro DNA kit was used to extract genomic DNA from the cultured CD4+ T cells. The Oncomine TCR Beta libraries from cultured CD4+ T cells were pooled using unique dual indexes and then sequenced on an Illumina iSeq 100. The original methods were these. Non-productive sequences were filtered out, and CDR3s that did not start with C, did not end with F or W, or were shorter than 7 amino acids were discarded. The MANAFEST web application was used to identify antigen-specific clonotypes by comparing peptide-stimulated wells against reference wells and other culture wells. Positive clones required FDR below 0.05, an odds ratio above 5, and productive frequency above 0.1% in at least two of three replicate wells. A clonotype was classed as cross-reactive if the clonotype showed significant expansion both in SARS-CoV-2 spike wells and in at least one common cold coronavirus spike condition. Similarity between CDR3 sequences was evaluated in R version 3.6.1 using Levenshtein distances (stringdist) and unrooted phylogenetic trees (ape). Starting from the raw public reads, TCRdb applied fastp trimming at Q25, assembled clones with MiXCR and retained in-frame beta chains. All rows with the same CDR3 protein become a single entry with the most common DNA and genes. The V and J calls were determined by TCRdb, not by the authors. A total of around 21,000 distinct CDR3 sequences appear in this sample, about 50% of them only once. The ten largest clones take up 7.4% of the sample.

This TCR derives from a human donor who had recovered from COVID-19. The sample taken for sequencing was CD4+ T cells from blood, cultured in vitro. The chain is encoded by TRBV6-5 joined to TRBJ1-2, with the D gene too uncertain to name. The DNA sequence reads TGTGCCAGCAGTTACGGACCGAAGGAGGGCTACACCTTC. Protein translation: CASSYGPKEGYTF.